This T cell receptor (beta chain) is drawn from a study of T cell repertoires in cytomegalovirus infection. Background on the study: HLA-C-restricted CMV epitopes, recently identified, and well-studied HLA-B-restricted ones were used by the study.

The V and J ends lost 4 bases and 5 bases, in that order; junction bases with no gene match: 12. The length of the CDR3 is 18 residues. Of note for this clonotype: Antigen unknown.

TCRdb itself ran the reads through MiXCR, one entry per CDR3 protein. In the table there are roughly 920,000 distinct CDR3 sequences, roughly 31% of which are singletons. Study-level findings and limits: Identification of carriers of CMV plus the relevant HLA was achieved through cumulative public TCR beta family frequency.

The TCR was taken from a human donor in good health (CMV status not recorded). Some clones in this sample may be carry-over from other donors' samples. V and J are TRBV12-3 or TRBV12-4 and TRBJ1-4, with TRBD1 identical over 11 bases. The sequencing used cultured CD8+ T cells from PBMCs, collected from culture after CMV antigen stimulation. The CDR3 coding sequence is TGTGCCAGCAGTTCGGCTTGGCCTGGGACAGGGGGGAATGAAAAACTGTTTTTT. It is translated as CASSSAWPGTGGNEKLFF.